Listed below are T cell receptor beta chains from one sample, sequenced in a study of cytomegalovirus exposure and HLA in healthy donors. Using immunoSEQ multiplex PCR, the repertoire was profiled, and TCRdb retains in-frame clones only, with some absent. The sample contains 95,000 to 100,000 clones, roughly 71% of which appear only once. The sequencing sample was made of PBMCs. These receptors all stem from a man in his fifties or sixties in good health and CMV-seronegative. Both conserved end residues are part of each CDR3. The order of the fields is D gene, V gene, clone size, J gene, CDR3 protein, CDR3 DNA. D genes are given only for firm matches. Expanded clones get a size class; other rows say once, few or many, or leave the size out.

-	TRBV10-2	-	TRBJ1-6	CASSAQGQNSPLHF	TGCGCCAGCAGTGCCCAGGGTCAAAATTCACCCCTCCACTTT
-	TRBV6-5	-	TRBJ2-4	CASSLQGLTDIQYF	TGTGCCAGCAGTTTACAGGGCCTAACGGACATTCAGTACTTC
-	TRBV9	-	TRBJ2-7	CASSPTWGARSYEQYF	TGTGCCAGCAGCCCCACTTGGGGAGCCCGCTCCTACGAGCAGTACTTC
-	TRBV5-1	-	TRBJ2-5	CASSLADRETQYF	TGCGCCAGCAGCTTGGCGGACAGAGAGACCCAGTACTTC
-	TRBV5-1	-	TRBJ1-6	CASSSRGYNSPLHF	TGCGCCAGCAGCTCACGGGGATATAATTCACCCCTCCACTTT
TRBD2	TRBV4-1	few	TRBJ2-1	CASSQDEASGGNEQFF	TGCGCCAGCAGCCAAGATGAGGCTAGCGGGGGAAATGAGCAGTTCTTC
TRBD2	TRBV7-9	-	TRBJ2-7	CASSREAYYEQYF	TGTGCCAGCAGCCGGGAGGCTTACTACGAGCAGTACTTC
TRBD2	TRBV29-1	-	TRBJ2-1	CGFEAGVEQFF	TGCGGATTTGAGGCGGGGGTTGAGCAGTTCTTC
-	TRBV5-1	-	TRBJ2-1	CASSLGQNGIQNEQFF	TGCGCCAGCAGCTTGGGGCAAAATGGTATTCAAAATGAGCAGTTCTTC
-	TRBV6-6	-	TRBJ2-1	CASSQPSGGGGNEQFF	TGTGCCAGCAGTCAACCTTCTGGGGGAGGAGGCAATGAGCAGTTCTTC
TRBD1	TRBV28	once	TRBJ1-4	CASRTGQGRFEKLFF	TGTGCCAGCAGGACGGGACAGGGCCGATTTGAAAAACTGTTTTTT
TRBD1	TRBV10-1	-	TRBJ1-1	CASSRTGPPGNTEAFF	TGCGCCAGCAGTAGGACAGGCCCGCCCGGGAACACTGAAGCTTTCTTT